This TCR beta chain was obtained from a study of T cell responses to AZD1222 COVID-19 vaccine. Regarding the study as a whole: Donors in the cohort were predominantly white British and more often female, and clonal diversity was possibly underestimated. CD4 TCRs linked to vaccination spanned spike, dominating at 160-218 and 743-854. Nearly half of spike-specific TCRs reportedly target variant regions that are unmutated in the B.1.351 and B.1.1.7 variants.

Germline values: CDR1 ENHRY, CDR2 SYGVKD. Trimming took off 2 bases at V and 6 bases at J, with 13 bases between the two ends. This CDR3 is built from 14 residues. Second-dose schedules of about 4 or about 12 weeks were combined. The data were produced by immunoSEQ multiplex PCR, yet TCRdb's version contains in-frame clones alone and is incomplete. The profile shows around 180,000 clones, 85% to 95% of them singletons. A note on this clone: Its antigen is unidentified.

This clonotype was sampled from an adult who received the AZD1222 COVID-19 vaccine. The chain has TRBV10-3 and TRBJ1-1; D not resolved. Sample: peripheral blood, taken 28 days after the second AZD1222 dose. CDR3 region: CAISEKGVRAEAFF. The DNA for the CDR3 is TGTGCCATCAGTGAGAAAGGCGTGAGGGCTGAAGCTTTCTTT.